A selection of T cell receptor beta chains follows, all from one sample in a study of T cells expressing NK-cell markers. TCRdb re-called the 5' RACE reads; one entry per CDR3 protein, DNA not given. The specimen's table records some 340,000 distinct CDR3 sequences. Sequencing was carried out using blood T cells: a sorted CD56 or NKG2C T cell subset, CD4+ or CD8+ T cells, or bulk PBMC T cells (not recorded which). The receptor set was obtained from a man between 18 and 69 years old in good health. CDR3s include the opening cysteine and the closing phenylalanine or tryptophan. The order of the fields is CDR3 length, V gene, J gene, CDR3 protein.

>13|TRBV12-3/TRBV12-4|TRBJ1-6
CASSLERESPLHF
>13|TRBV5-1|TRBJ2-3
CASRGPITDTQYF
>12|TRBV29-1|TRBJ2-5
CSVYTGKETQYF
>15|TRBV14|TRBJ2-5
CASSAGLAGWETQYF
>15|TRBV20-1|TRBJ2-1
CSAPVGLAGNNEQFF
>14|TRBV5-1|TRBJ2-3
CASSPGQGVDTQYF
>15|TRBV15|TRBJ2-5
CATSRTGLVQETQYF
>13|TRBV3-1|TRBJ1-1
CASSQGTGVEAFF
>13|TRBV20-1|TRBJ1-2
CSALDIPTTGYTF
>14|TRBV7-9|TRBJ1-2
CASSLGDGRQGYTF
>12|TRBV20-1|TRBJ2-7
CSAKGQGGEQYF
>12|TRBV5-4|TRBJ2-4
CASSSEQNIQYF
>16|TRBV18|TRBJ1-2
CASSPSLGATEDGYTF
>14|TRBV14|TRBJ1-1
CASSQGGAYLKAFF
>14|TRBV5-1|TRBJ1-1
CASSFDPRTGEAFF
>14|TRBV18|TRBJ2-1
CASSPRPGAVEQFF
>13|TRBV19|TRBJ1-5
CASKDRGNQPQHF
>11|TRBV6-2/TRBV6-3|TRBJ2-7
CASINNYEQYF
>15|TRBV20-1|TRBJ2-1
CSAVSGGSSYNEQFF
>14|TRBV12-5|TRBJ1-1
CASGLVRGQSQAFF
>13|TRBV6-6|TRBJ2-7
CATRPRGSYEQYF
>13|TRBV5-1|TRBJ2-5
CASSLWTGETQYF
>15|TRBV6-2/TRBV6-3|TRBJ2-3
CASSHREGWTDTQYF
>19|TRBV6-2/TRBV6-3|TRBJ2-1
CASSYAPLGGLFSYNEQFF
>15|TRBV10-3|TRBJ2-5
CAISKGTGEVETQYF
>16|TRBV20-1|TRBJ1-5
CSARDPVQGARQPQHF
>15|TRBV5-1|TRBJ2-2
CASSLAGPNTGELFF
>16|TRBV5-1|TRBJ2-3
CASSASSGPRTDTQYF
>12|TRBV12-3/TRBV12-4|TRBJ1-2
CGLPQGNYGYTF
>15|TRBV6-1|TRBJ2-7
CASSRGRRGGYEQYF
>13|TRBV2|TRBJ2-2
CASKDREAGELFF
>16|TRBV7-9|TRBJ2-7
CASSFVSGGRFYEQYF
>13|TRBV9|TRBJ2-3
CASSGYVTDTQYF
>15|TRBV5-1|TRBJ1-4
CASSLVTQGNEKLFF
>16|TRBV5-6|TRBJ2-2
CASSLDVGRIFGELFF
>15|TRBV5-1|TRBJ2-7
CASSGMDRMNYEQYF
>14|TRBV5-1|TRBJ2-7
CASRAGQGKGEQYF
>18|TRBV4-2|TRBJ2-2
CASSQDPQRGANTGELFF
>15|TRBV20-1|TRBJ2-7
CSAREGHRRPYEQYF
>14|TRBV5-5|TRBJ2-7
CASSWGLQAYEQYF
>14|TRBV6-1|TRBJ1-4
CASRRVGTNEKLFF
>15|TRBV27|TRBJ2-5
CASSAGTSGGKTQYF
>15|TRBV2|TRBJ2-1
CASSLGQPSYNEQFF
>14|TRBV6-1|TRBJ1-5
CASSATGDNQPQHF